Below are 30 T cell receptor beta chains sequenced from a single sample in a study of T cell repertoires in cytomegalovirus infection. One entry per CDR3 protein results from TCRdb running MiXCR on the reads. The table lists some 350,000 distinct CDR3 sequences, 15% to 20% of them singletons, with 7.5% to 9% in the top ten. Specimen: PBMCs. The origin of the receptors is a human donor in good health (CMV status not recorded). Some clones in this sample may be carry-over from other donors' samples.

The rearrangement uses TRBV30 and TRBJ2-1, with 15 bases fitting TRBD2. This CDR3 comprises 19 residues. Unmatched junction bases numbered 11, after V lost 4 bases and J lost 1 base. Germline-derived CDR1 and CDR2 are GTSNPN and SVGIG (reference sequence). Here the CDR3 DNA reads TGTGCCTGGACCGTACGTTGGACTAGCGGGAGGGGGTCCTACAATGAGCAGTTCTTC. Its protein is CAWTVRWTSGRGSYNEQFF.

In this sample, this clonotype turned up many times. DNA for the CDR3: TGTGCCAGCAGCCCGGACAATCAGCCCCAGCATTTT. Protein product: CASSPDNQPQHF. The V and J genes are TRBV7-2 and TRBJ1-5; D call uncertain. Germline CDR1 reads SGHTA; CDR2 reads FQGNSA. Trimming took off 5 bases at V and 3 bases at J, with 5 bases between the two ends. The CDR3 has 12 residues.

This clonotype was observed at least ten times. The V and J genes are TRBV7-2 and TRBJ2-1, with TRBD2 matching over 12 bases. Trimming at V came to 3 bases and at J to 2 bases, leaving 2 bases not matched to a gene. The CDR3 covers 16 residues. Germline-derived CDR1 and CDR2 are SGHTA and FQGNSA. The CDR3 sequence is CASSLWTSGTYNEQFF. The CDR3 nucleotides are TGTGCCAGCAGCTTGTGGACTAGCGGGACCTACAATGAGCAGTTCTTC.

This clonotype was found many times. The chain's CDR3 is CASSLGGASSYNEQFF. CDR3 bases: TGTGCCAGCAGCTTGGGCGGGGCCAGCTCCTACAATGAGCAGTTCTTC. The genes are TRBV7-8 and TRBJ2-1; the D gene is possibly TRBD2 (6 bases). V was clipped by 3 bases and J by 0 bases, with 12 bases between them. Germline lookup yields CDR1 SGHVS and CDR2 FQNEAQ. This CDR3 has 16 amino acids. Full variable domain (rest looked up from reference TRBV7-8 and TRBJ2-1): GAGVSQSPRYKVAKRGQDVALRCDPISGHVSLFWYQQALGQGPEFLTYFQNEAQLDKSGLPSDRFFAERPEGSVSTLKIQRTQQEDSAVYLCASSLGGASSYNEQFFGPGTRLTVL.

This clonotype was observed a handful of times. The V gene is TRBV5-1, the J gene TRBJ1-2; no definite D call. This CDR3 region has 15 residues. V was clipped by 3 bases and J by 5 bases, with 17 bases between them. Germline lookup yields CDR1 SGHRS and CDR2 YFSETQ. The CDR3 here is CASSSRSSTLYGYTF. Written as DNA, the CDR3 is TGCGCCAGCAGCTCCCGGAGCTCAACCCTATATGGCTACACCTTC.

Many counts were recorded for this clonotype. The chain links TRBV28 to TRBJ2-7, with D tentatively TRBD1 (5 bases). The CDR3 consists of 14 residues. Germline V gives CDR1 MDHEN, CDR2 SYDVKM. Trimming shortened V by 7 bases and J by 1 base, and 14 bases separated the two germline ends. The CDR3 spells CASKTVGQSYEQYF. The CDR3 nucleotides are TGTGCCAGCAAGACGGTGGGGCAATCCTACGAGCAGTACTTC.

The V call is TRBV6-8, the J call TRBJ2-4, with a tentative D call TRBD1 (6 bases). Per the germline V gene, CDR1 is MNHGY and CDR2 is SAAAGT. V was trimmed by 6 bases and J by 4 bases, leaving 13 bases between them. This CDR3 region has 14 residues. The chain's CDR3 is CASRQLTGKNIQYF. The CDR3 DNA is TGTGCCAGCAGACAGTTGACAGGAAAAAACATTCAGTACTTC.

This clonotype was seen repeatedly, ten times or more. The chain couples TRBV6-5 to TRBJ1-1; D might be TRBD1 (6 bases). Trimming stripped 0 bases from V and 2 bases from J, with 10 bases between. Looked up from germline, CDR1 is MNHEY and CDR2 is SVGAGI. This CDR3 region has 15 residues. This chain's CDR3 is CASSYSPRGNTEAFF. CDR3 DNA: TGTGCCAGCAGTTACTCACCCAGGGGTAACACTGAAGCTTTCTTT.

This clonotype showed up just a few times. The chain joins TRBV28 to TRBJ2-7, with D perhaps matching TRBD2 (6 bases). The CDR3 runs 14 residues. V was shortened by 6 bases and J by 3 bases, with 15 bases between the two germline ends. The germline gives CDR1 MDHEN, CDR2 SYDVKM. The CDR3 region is CASSVSSGLYEQYF. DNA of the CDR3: TGTGCCAGCAGCGTCAGTAGCGGACTCTACGAGCAGTACTTC.

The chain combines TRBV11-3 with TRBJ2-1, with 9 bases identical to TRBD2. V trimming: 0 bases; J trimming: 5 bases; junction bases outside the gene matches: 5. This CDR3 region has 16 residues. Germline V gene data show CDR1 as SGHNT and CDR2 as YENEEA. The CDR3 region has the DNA TGTGCCAGCAGCTTAGACCCCCTAGCGGGGAACAATGAGCAGTTCTTC. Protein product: CASSLDPLAGNNEQFF. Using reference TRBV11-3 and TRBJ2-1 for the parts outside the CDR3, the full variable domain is EAGVVQSPRYKIIEKKQPVAFWCNPISGHNTLYWYLQNLGQGPELLIRYENEEAVDDSQLPKDRFSAERLKGVDSTLKIQPAELGDSAVYLCASSLDPLAGNNEQFFGPGTRLTVL.

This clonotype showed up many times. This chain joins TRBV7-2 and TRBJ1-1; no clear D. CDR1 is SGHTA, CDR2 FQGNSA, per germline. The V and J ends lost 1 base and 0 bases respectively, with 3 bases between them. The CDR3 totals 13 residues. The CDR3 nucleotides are TGTGCCAGCAGCTTAGGGATGAACACTGAAGCTTTCTTT. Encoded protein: CASSLGMNTEAFF.

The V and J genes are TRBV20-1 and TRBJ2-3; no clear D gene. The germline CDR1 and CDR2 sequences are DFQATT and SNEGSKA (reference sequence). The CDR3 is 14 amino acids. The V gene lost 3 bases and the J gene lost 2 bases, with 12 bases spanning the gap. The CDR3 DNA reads TGCAGTGCTAGGAGGTACGGAGTCACAGATACGCAGTATTTT. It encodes CSARRYGVTDTQYF.

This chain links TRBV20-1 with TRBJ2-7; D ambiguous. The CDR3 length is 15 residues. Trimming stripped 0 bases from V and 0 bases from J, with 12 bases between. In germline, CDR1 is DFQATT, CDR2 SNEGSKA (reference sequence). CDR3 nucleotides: TGCAGTGCTAGAGATAAACGGGTGAGCTCCTACGAGCAGTACTTC. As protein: CSARDKRVSSYEQYF.

This CDR3 is CASSIYRETNTEAFF. The CDR3 DNA follows: TGTGCCAGTAGTATCTACAGGGAAACCAACACTGAAGCTTTCTTT. The gene calls are TRBV19 and TRBJ1-1; D is possibly TRBD1 (6 bases). Germline CDR1 is LNHDA and CDR2 is SQIVND (reference sequence). This CDR3 region has 15 residues. V was cut by 3 bases and J by 2 bases, with 13 bases left in between.

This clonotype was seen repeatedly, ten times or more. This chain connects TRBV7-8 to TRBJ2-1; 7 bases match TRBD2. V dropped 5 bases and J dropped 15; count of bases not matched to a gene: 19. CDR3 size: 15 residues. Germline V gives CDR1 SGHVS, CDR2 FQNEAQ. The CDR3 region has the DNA TGTGCCAGCAGCCCCCGTGGGGGGGGGAGGCTCCAGGGGTTCTTC. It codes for CASSPRGGGRLQGFF. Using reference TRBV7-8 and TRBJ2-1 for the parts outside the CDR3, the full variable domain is GAGVSQSPRYKVAKRGQDVALRCDPISGHVSLFWYQQALGQGPEFLTYFQNEAQLDKSGLPSDRFFAERPEGSVSTLKIQRTQQEDSAVYLCASSPRGGGRLQGFFGPGTRLTVL.

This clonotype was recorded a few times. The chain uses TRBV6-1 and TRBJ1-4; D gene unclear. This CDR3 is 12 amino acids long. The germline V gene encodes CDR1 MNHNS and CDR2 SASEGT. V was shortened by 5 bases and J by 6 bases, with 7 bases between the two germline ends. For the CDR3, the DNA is TGTGCCAGCAGTTCACCTGATGAAAAACTGTTTTTT. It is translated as CASSSPDEKLFF.

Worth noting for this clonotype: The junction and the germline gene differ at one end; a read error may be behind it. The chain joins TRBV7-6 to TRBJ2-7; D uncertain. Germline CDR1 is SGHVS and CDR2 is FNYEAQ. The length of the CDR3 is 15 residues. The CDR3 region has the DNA TGTGCCGGCAGCTCTGAACCCAGACCTCGCGACGAGCAGTACTTC. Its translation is CAGSSEPRPRDEQYF.

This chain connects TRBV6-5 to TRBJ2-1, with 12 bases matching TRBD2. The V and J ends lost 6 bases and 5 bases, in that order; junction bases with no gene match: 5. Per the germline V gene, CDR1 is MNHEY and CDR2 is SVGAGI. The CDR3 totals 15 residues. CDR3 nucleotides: TGTGCCAGCAGGGCTAGCGGGGGGGCTCACAATGAGCAGTTCTTC. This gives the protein CASRASGGAHNEQFF.

CDR3 sequence: CSTTRSRGVTDTQYF. The CDR3 DNA sequence: TGCAGTACCACCCGGTCCCGGGGAGTCACAGATACGCAGTATTTT. V usage is TRBV20-1 and J usage is TRBJ2-3; tentative D call: TRBD2 (5 bases). This CDR3 has 15 residues. Trimming took off 8 bases at V and 2 bases at J, with 20 bases between the two ends. Germline loops: CDR1 DFQATT, CDR2 SNEGSKA (reference sequence).

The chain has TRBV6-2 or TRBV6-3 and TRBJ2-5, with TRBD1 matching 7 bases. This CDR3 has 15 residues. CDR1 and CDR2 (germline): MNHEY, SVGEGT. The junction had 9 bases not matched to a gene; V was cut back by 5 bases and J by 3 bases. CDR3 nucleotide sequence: TGTGCCAGCAGTAACGAGGACAGGTTAGAAGAGACCCAGTACTTC. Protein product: CASSNEDRLEETQYF.

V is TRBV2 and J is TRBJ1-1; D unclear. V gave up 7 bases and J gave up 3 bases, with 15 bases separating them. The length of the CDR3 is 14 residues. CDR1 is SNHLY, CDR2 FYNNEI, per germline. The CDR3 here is CASTLTPWDTEAFF. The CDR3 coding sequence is TGTGCCAGCACCCTCACCCCGTGGGACACTGAAGCTTTCTTT.

The CDR3 spells CATHFSPSTDTQYF. The CDR3 coding sequence is TGTGCCACCCACTTTAGCCCGTCCACAGATACGCAGTATTTT. V gene TRBV12-3 or TRBV12-4 combines with J gene TRBJ2-3; unclear D gene. The CDR3 loop spans 14 amino acids. The V gene lost 10 bases and the J gene lost 2 bases, with 16 bases spanning the gap.

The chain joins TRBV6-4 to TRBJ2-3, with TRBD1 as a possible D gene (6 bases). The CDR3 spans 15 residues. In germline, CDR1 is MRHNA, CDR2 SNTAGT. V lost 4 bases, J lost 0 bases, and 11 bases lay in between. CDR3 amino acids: CASSAAGESTDTQYF. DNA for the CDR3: TGTGCCAGCAGTGCGGCAGGGGAAAGCACAGATACGCAGTATTTT.

Written as DNA, the CDR3 is TGTGCCAGCAGTGAAACTACTAGCGTATCCTACAATGAGCAGTTCTTC. Translated, it gives CASSETTSVSYNEQFF. This rearrangement joins TRBV2 to TRBJ2-1; 7 nucleotides line up with TRBD2. The length of the CDR3 is 16 residues. Germline V gene sequence: CDR1 SNHLY, CDR2 FYNNEI. V lost 2 bases and J lost 1; bases outside the gene matches: 5.

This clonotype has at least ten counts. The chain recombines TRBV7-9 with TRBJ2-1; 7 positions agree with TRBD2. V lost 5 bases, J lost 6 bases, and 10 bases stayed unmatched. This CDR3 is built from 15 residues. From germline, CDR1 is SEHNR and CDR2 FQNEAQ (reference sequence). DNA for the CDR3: TGTGCCAGCAGCATTTTTGGCGGGAGTAGCAATGAGCAGTTCTTC. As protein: CASSIFGGSSNEQFF. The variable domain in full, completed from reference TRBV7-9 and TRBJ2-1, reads DTGVSQNPRHKITKRGQNVTFRCDPISEHNRLYWYRQTLGQGPEFLTYFQNEAQLEKSRLLSDRFSAERPKGSFSTLEIQRTEQGDSAMYLCASSIFGGSSNEQFFGPGTRLTVL.

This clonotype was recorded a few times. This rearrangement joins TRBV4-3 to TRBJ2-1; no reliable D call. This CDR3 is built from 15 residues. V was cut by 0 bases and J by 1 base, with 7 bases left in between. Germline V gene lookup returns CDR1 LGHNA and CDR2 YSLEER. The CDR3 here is CASSQDLGSYNEQFF. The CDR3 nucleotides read TGCGCCAGCAGCCAAGATTTGGGTTCCTACAATGAGCAGTTCTTC.

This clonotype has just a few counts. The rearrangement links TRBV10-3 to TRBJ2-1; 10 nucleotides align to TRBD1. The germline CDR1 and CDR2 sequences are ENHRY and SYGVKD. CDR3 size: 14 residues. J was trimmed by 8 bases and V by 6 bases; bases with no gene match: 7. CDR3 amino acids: CAIRHPGQGHEQFF. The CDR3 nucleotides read TGTGCCATCAGGCATCCGGGACAGGGGCATGAGCAGTTCTTC.

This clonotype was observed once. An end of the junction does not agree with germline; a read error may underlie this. The CDR3 region has the DNA TGTGCCAGCAGCCGGATCGCGGGGGGGGCAGTCAACTTC. Its translation is CASSRIAGGAVNF. The chain uses TRBV11-3 and TRBJ1-2, with a tentative D call TRBD1 (6 bases). The CDR3 extends over 13 amino acids. From germline, CDR1 is SGHNT and CDR2 YENEEA.

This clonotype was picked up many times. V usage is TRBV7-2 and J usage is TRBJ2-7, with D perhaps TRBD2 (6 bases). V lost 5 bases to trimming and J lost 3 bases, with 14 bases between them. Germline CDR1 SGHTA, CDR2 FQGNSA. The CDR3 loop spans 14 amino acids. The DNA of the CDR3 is TGTGCCAGCAGCCCCACTAGCCCCAACTACGAGCAGTACTTC. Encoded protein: CASSPTSPNYEQYF.

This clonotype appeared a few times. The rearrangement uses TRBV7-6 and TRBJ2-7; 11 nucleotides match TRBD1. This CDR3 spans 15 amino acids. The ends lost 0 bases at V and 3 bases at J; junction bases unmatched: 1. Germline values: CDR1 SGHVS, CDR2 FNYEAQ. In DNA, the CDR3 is TGTGCCAGCAGCTTAGCGGGGACAGGGGGCTACGAGCAGTACTTC. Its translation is CASSLAGTGGYEQYF.